The 26 T cell receptor beta chains below were found in one sample sequenced in a study of T cells in Graves' hyperthyroidism and ophthalmopathy. Amplification yielded TCR beta CDR3 regions, with RNA transcripts as the source. Initially, a first-round RT-PCR of the TCR CDR3 employed the HTBI primer set. TCRdb itself ran the multiplex PCR reads through MiXCR, one entry per CDR3 protein. The profile covers a few hundred thousand distinct CDR3 sequences, with less than 20% appearing a single time and around a sixth taken by the ten largest. Material: blood. The receptors here all came from a woman in her thirties or forties with Graves' ophthalmopathy.

At least ten counts were recorded for this clonotype. The chain joins TRBV28 to TRBJ2-4, with a tentative D call TRBD1 (5 bases). V dropped 4 bases and J dropped 10 bases, with 20 bases sitting between them. CDR3 length: 15 residues. The germline V gene encodes CDR1 MDHEN and CDR2 SYDVKM. The CDR3 region is CASSSPKGLEEIQYF. In DNA form, the CDR3 reads TGTGCCAGCAGTTCACCCAAGGGGCTAGAAGAAATTCAGTACTTC.

This clonotype appeared many times. V gene TRBV6-1 combines with J gene TRBJ1-6; TRBD1 matches at 8 bases. Germline trimming cut 6 bases from V and 10 bases from J; bases unmatched to any gene: 8. This CDR3 comprises 14 residues. CDR1 is MNHNS, CDR2 SASEGT, per germline. The chain's CDR3 is CASRPGGVGSPLHF. The CDR3 region has the DNA TGTGCCAGCAGACCAGGGGGCGTCGGATCACCCCTCCACTTT.

V gene TRBV6-5 combines with J gene TRBJ1-1, with TRBD1 identical over 7 bases. This CDR3 region has 15 residues. CDR1 MNHEY and CDR2 SVGAGI come from the germline V gene. J lost 6 bases, V lost 1 base, and 8 bases had no gene match. The CDR3 sequence: CASSYLRGRGAEAFF. CDR3 sequence (DNA): TGTGCCAGCAGTTACTTAAGGGGGCGGGGGGCTGAAGCTTTCTTT.

This clonotype showed up just a few times. The rearrangement links TRBV30 to TRBJ1-1; 8 bases fit TRBD1. With 7 bases clipped from V and 10 bases from J, the junction kept 8 bases outside the gene matches. The CDR3 covers 11 residues. Germline assignment: CDR1 GTSNPN and CDR2 SVGIG (reference sequence). The CDR3 coding sequence is TGTGCCTCCAAGACAGGGGTTGGAGCTTTCTTT. Its translation: CASKTGVGAFF.

This clonotype was seen repeatedly, ten times or more. This chain links TRBV20-1 with TRBJ2-7; 10 bases map to TRBD2. This CDR3 contains 14 residues. CDR1 and CDR2 (germline): DFQATT, SNEGSKA (reference sequence). The CDR3 region has the DNA TGCAGCGGCACAGCGGGAGGGCCCGCTTACGAGCAGTACTTC. Translation gives CSGTAGGPAYEQYF.

This clonotype was found many times. DNA for the CDR3: TGTGCCAGCAGCTTAGGGGACAGGGGGGATCAGCCCCAGCATTTT. This codes for CASSLGDRGDQPQHF. This chain joins TRBV7-8 and TRBJ1-5; 11 positions match TRBD1. CDR3 length: 15 amino acids. With 1 base clipped from V and 5 bases from J, the junction kept 1 base outside the gene matches. Germline values: CDR1 SGHVS, CDR2 FQNEAQ.

This clonotype was observed many times. J is TRBJ1-2 and V is TRBV5-1; 9 bases match TRBD1. CDR1 is SGHRS and CDR2 is YFSETQ in the germline V gene. The length of the CDR3 is 15 residues. J lost 0 bases, V lost 4 bases, and 4 bases had no gene match. The CDR3: CASSETGGANYGYTF. The CDR3 coding sequence is TGCGCCAGCAGCGAGACAGGGGGAGCTAACTATGGCTACACCTTC.

This clonotype was detected many times. The chain carries TRBV28 and TRBJ1-5; TRBD1 matches 7 bases. The CDR3 has 14 residues. The germline V gene encodes CDR1 MDHEN and CDR2 SYDVKM. With 6 bases clipped from V and 4 bases from J, the junction kept 6 bases outside the gene matches. The CDR3, as DNA: TGTGCCAGCAGGCAACCGGGACAGAATCAGCCCCAGCATTTT. Encoded protein: CASRQPGQNQPQHF.

The rearrangement joins TRBV7-2 to TRBJ2-3; 9 bases map to TRBD2. The CDR3 runs to 18 residues. V lost 5 bases to trimming and J lost 0 bases; unmatched junction nucleotides: 12. The germline CDR1 and CDR2 sequences are SGHTA and FQGNSA. CDR3 residues: CASSKIPLAGPSTDTQYF. The CDR3 nucleotides are TGTGCCAGCAGCAAAATACCACTAGCGGGCCCTAGCACAGATACGCAGTATTTT.

This clonotype has a count of ten or more. The rearrangement joins TRBV19 to TRBJ1-5; perhaps TRBD1 as D (6 bases). V shed 5 bases and J shed 3 bases, with 14 bases lying between them. Germline CDR1 is LNHDA and CDR2 is SQIVND (reference sequence). The CDR3 extends over 15 amino acids. In DNA form, the CDR3 reads TGTGCCAGTAGTGTAGCACAGGGCAACAATCAGCCCCAGCATTTT. Its protein is CASSVAQGNNQPQHF.

This chain joins TRBV15 and TRBJ1-1; D gene ambiguous. Trimming took off 0 bases at V and 2 bases at J, with 7 bases between the two ends. The CDR3 loop spans 14 amino acids. Germline CDR1 is LNHNV and CDR2 is YYDKDF (reference sequence). CDR3 sequence (DNA): TGTGCCACCAGCAGAGATGTCGGAAACACTGAAGCTTTCTTT. It yields the protein CATSRDVGNTEAFF.

This chain connects TRBV6-2 or TRBV6-3 to TRBJ2-7; 10 nucleotides match TRBD1. CDR1 is MNHEY, CDR2 SVGEGT, per germline. V lost 6 bases and J lost 4; bases outside the gene matches: 9. The length of the CDR3 is 15 residues. The CDR3 loop is CASSLTGGALYEQYF. CDR3 DNA sequence: TGTGCCAGCAGCCTGACAGGGGGCGCATTGTACGAGCAGTACTTC.

This clonotype occurred many times. The chain links TRBV28 to TRBJ1-5; no firm D call. The CDR3 totals 12 residues. The germline V gene has CDR1 MDHEN and CDR2 SYDVKM. The V and J ends lost 7 bases and 6 bases respectively, with 10 bases between them. In DNA form, the CDR3 reads TGTGCCAGCAACCCGTGGACTCAGCCCCAGCATTTT. Amino acid sequence: CASNPWTQPQHF.

The V call is TRBV4-2, the J call TRBJ1-2; 12 bases match TRBD1. V was clipped by 3 bases and J by 3 bases; unmatched bases: 2. This CDR3 spans 15 amino acids. Germline V CDR1 and CDR2: LGHNA, YNFKEQ. CDR3 nucleotides: TGTGCCAGCAGCCAGGGACAGGGGGCAGACTATGGCTACACCTTC. Translating it yields CASSQGQGADYGYTF.

This clonotype was counted many times. The genes are TRBV6-5 and TRBJ1-2, with 7 bases lining up with TRBD1. V dropped 6 bases and J dropped 7; count of bases not matched to a gene: 8. CDR1 and CDR2 from the germline V gene are MNHEY and SVGAGI. The CDR3 runs 13 residues. The CDR3 reads CASSLEGAGGYTF. CDR3 nucleotides: TGTGCCAGCAGCCTAGAGGGGGCAGGTGGCTACACCTTC.

The V and J genes are TRBV28 and TRBJ1-1; D remains ambiguous. The V end lost 5 bases, the J end lost 7 bases, and 14 bases lay between the germline ends. The length of the CDR3 is 13 residues. Germline CDR1 and CDR2: MDHEN and SYDVKM. The CDR3 sequence: CASSPAPDLEAFF. DNA of the CDR3: TGTGCCAGCAGTCCGGCCCCGGACCTTGAAGCTTTCTTT.

As regards this clonotype: The junction shows a germline mismatch at one end, possibly a read error. This chain connects TRBV28 to TRBJ2-4, with TRBD2 matching over 9 bases. Germline loops: CDR1 MDHEN, CDR2 SYDVKM. The CDR3 has 16 amino acids. The CDR3 sequence: CASSSSGKGAKNVQYF. CDR3 sequence (DNA): TGTGCCAGCAGTTCTAGCGGGAAAGGAGCCAAAAACGTTCAGTACTTC. The full variable domain, in which reference TRBV28 and TRBJ2-4 provide the parts outside the CDR3, is DVKVTQSSRYLVKRTGEKVFLECVQDMDHENMFWYRQDPGLGLRLIYFSYDVKMKEKGDIPEGYSVSREKKERFSLILESASTNQTSMYLCASSSSGKGAKNVQYFGAGTRLSVL.

There are many counts of this clonotype. The chain employs TRBV4-1 and TRBJ2-5, with 10 bases identical to TRBD2. CDR3 length: 18 residues. Germline V gene lookup returns CDR1 MGHRA and CDR2 YSYEKL. The junction had 11 bases not matched to a gene; V was cut back by 4 bases and J by 0 bases. CDR3 protein: CASSLALAGAGYQETQYF. The CDR3 DNA reads as TGCGCCAGCAGCCTGGCGCTAGCGGGAGCTGGGTACCAAGAGACCCAGTACTTC.

This clonotype appeared many times. The rearrangement links TRBV30 to TRBJ1-1; maybe TRBD1 (6 bases). V lost 1 base and J 5 bases, leaving 17 bases between the germline ends. Germline V gene data show CDR1 as GTSNPN and CDR2 as SVGIG (reference sequence). The CDR3 has 15 residues. The CDR3: CAWSAKDRRKTEAFF. CDR3 coding DNA: TGTGCCTGGAGTGCGAAAGACAGGAGGAAGACTGAAGCTTTCTTT.

This clonotype has ten or more counts. The chain is built from TRBV6-2 or TRBV6-3 and TRBJ2-7, with a weak D call TRBD1 (5 bases). Germline V gene sequence: CDR1 MNHEY, CDR2 SVGEGT. V lost 1 base and J lost 6, with 10 bases in between. The CDR3 runs to 13 residues. CDR3 sequence: CASSYLGRSEQYF. CDR3 in DNA: TGTGCCAGCAGTTACTTGGGGCGGTCCGAGCAGTACTTC.

This clonotype showed up many times. The gene calls are TRBV20-1 and TRBJ2-5; D remains ambiguous. V lost 5 bases to trimming and J lost 5 bases, with 9 bases between them. CDR3 length equals 11 residues. From germline, CDR1 is DFQATT and CDR2 SNEGSKA (reference sequence). This chain's CDR3 is CSADDRETQYF. The CDR3 DNA follows: TGCAGTGCTGACGACCGGGAGACCCAGTACTTC.

This clonotype was picked up many times. The chain uses TRBV6-2 or TRBV6-3 and TRBJ2-2; 8 bases are a match to TRBD1. Trimming cost V 7 bases and J 6 bases; bases outside gene matches: 7. This CDR3 is built from 14 residues. CDR1 and CDR2 (germline): MNHEY, SVGEGT. The CDR3, as DNA: TGTGCCAGCAAGGCAGGGGGCGACGCCGGGGAGCTGTTTTTT. Its protein is CASKAGGDAGELFF.

The rearrangement joins TRBV27 to TRBJ2-7, with 11 bases matching TRBD2. J lost 3 bases, V lost 6 bases, and 7 bases had no gene match. There are 15 residues in the CDR3. Germline CDR1 MNHEY, CDR2 SMNVEV (reference sequence). Written as DNA, the CDR3 is TGTGCCAGCAGCCGCCGACTAGCGGGACACTACGAGCAGTACTTC. This encodes CASSRRLAGHYEQYF.

At least ten counts were recorded for this clonotype. The rearrangement joins TRBV30 to TRBJ2-7, with 10 bases fitting TRBD1. The CDR3 spans 13 residues. The V gene's germline CDR1 is GTSNPN and CDR2 SVGIG (reference sequence). Unmatched junction bases numbered 5, after V lost 4 bases and J lost 5 bases. CDR3 loop: CAWTPDRGNEQYF. Written as DNA, the CDR3 is TGTGCCTGGACCCCGGACAGGGGGAACGAGCAGTACTTC.

This clonotype was observed at least ten times. This chain uses TRBV29-1 with TRBJ2-4, with TRBD1 matching over 8 bases. This CDR3 region has 12 residues. CDR1 and CDR2 from the germline V gene are SQVTM and ANQGSEA. The V gene end was trimmed by 6 bases and the J gene end by 7 bases; junction bases not matched to a gene: 5. CDR3 in DNA: TGCAGCGTCGGACAGGGACGGAACATTCAGTACTTC. Encoded protein: CSVGQGRNIQYF.

There are many counts of this clonotype. The chain uses TRBV5-4 and TRBJ1-5, with 7 bases that match TRBD1. This CDR3 comprises 16 residues. J gave up 3 bases and V 0 bases, and 6 bases lay outside the gene matches. Per germline, CDR1 SGHNT and CDR2 YYREEE (reference sequence). The CDR3 is CASSLVQDRYNQPQHF. CDR3 sequence (DNA): TGTGCCAGCAGCTTGGTCCAGGACAGGTACAATCAGCCCCAGCATTTT.